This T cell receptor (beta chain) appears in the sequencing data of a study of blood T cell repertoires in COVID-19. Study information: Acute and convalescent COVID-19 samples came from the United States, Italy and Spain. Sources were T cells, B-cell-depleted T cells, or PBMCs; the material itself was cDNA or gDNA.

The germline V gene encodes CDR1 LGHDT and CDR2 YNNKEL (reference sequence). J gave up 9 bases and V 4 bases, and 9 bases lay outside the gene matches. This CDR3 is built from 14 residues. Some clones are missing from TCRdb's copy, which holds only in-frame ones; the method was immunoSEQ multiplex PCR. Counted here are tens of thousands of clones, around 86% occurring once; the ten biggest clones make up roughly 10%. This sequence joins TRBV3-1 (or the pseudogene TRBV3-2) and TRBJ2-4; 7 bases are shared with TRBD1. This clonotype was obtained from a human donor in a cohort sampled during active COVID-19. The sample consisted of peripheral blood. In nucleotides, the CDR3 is TGTGCCAGCAGCCGAAGCCGGGCAGGGGGCATTCAGTACTTC. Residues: CASSRSRAGGIQYF.